These T cell receptor beta chains were read from a single sample in a study of shared clonotypes between healthy human individuals. Assay: immunoSEQ multiplex PCR; the TCRdb copy retains only in-frame clones and omits some. This repertoire shows about 2.3 million clones, 80% to 95% found once; its top ten account for around 0.35%. The sequenced material came from naive CD4+ T cells from PBMCs. The receptors shown here come from a man younger than 35 in good health. Some clones in this sample may be carry-over from other donors' samples. Both conserved end residues are part of each CDR3. D genes are given only for firm matches. Size values are once, few and many counts, or a class for expanded clones, and some rows have none.

>TRBJ2-2|TRBD2|NA|TRBV5-1
CASSSPQGLASGELFF
TGCGCCAGCAGCTCACCGCAAGGACTAGCGTCCGGGGAGCTGTTTTTT
>TRBJ2-1|TRBD2|NA|TRBV7-2
CASSSPSGSLFNEQFF
TGTGCCAGCAGCTCTCCAAGCGGGAGTCTTTTTAATGAGCAGTTCTTC
>TRBJ2-5|NA|NA|TRBV14
CASSQDWMETQYF
TGTGCCAGCAGCCAAGATTGGATGGAGACCCAGTACTTC
>TRBJ2-6|NA|NA|TRBV21-1
CASSFRDRRRSGANVLTF
TGTGCCAGCAGCTTCAGGGACAGGAGGCGGTCTGGGGCCAACGTCCTGACTTTC
>TRBJ2-1|TRBD1|NA|TRBV9
CASSVDGTGVRNEQFF
TGTGCCAGCAGCGTAGACGGGACAGGGGTCAGGAATGAGCAGTTCTTC
>TRBJ2-2|NA|NA|TRBV28
CASSRAGELFF
TGTGCCAGCAGTCGCGCCGGGGAGCTGTTTTTT
>TRBJ1-1|NA|NA|TRBV9
CASSPQSSSGNTEAFF
TGTGCCAGCAGCCCCCAAAGTAGCTCGGGGAACACTGAAGCTTTCTTT
>TRBJ1-5|NA|few|TRBV7-9
CASSWGGPDQPQHF
TGTGCCAGCAGCTGGGGGGGGCCGGATCAGCCCCAGCATTTT
>TRBJ1-4|TRBD1|NA|TRBV28
CASSPPGTGAEKLFF
TGTGCCAGCAGTCCCCCCGGGACAGGGGCTGAAAAACTGTTTTTT
>TRBJ1-5|NA|NA|TRBV7-8
CASSLAAGYQPQHF
TGTGCCAGCAGCTTAGCGGCAGGTTATCAGCCCCAGCATTTT
>TRBJ1-4|NA|NA|TRBV30
CAWSGEKLFF
TGTGCCTGGAGTGGTGAAAAACTGTTTTTT
>TRBJ1-5|TRBD1|NA|TRBV6-5
CASSYGRGPGQPQHF
TGTGCCAGCAGTTATGGCAGGGGGCCGGGTCAGCCCCAGCATTTT
>TRBJ2-3|NA|NA|TRBV7-7
CASSLVVGASTDTQYF
TGTGCCAGCAGCTTAGTGGTGGGGGCTTCCACAGATACGCAGTATTTT
>TRBJ1-2|NA|NA|TRBV28
CASSRRAGGKGYTF
TGTGCCAGCAGCCGCCGAGCTGGCGGTAAAGGCTACACCTTC
>TRBJ2-3|TRBD2|NA|TRBV28
CASSSGGLGSDTQYF
TGTGCCAGCAGCTCGGGGGGATTGGGGTCAGATACGCAGTATTTT
>TRBJ2-2|NA|NA|TRBV19
CASSIKGGAANTGELFF
TGTGCCAGTAGTATTAAGGGTGGAGCAGCGAACACCGGGGAGCTGTTTTTT
>TRBJ2-5|TRBD1|NA|TRBV19
CASKVGQGRSTQYF
TGTGCCAGTAAAGTGGGACAGGGGCGGTCGACCCAGTACTTC
>TRBJ2-5|NA|NA|TRBV15
CATSRDWGPQETQYF
TGTGCCACCAGCAGAGATTGGGGGCCTCAAGAGACCCAGTACTTC
>TRBJ1-1|NA|NA|TRBV27
CASKPPAARATEAFF
TGTGCCAGCAAGCCCCCCGCGGCCCGGGCCACTGAAGCTTTCTTT
>TRBJ2-3|TRBD2|NA|TRBV11-2
CASSPSGRTLNTDTQYF
TGTGCCAGCAGCCCTAGCGGGAGGACACTTAACACAGATACGCAGTATTTT
>TRBJ1-4|NA|NA|TRBV15
CATSPRQPNEKLFF
TGTGCCACCAGCCCCCGACAGCCTAATGAAAAACTGTTTTTT
>TRBJ1-3|NA|once|TRBV11-3
CASKGSGNTIYF
TGTGCCAGCAAGGGCTCTGGAAACACCATATATTTT
>TRBJ2-5|NA|once|TRBV7-8
CASTPSAGIETQYF
TGTGCCAGCACCCCATCGGCCGGAATAGAGACCCAGTACTTC